The entry that follows covers one T cell receptor (beta chain) sequence. Antigen unknown. These data originate in a study of cytomegalovirus exposure and HLA in healthy donors. Generated by immunoSEQ multiplex PCR, the TCRdb table keeps only in-frame clones and is missing some. The table shows 90,000 to 100,000 clones, with roughly 85% occurring only once. Study outcomes and limitations: Three chains tied to CMV proved CMV antigen-specific in vitro. Among TCR beta chains, those listed as cytomegalovirus-associated numbered 164.

Looked up from germline, CDR1 is SGHDT and CDR2 is YYEEEE. Trimming cost V 3 bases and J 2 bases; bases outside gene matches: 19. The CDR3 loop spans 19 amino acids. Separation from the 666-subject first cohort characterized the roughly 120-subject validation cohort, to which the donors belonged. The chain recombines TRBV5-6 with TRBJ1-2, with TRBD1 matching 7 bases. This TCR was sampled from a woman in her twenties or thirties in good health and CMV-seronegative. What was sequenced was PBMCs. The CDR3: CASSSLTLSRRQGNYGYTF. The CDR3 nucleotides are TGTGCCAGCAGCTCCCTCACCCTTAGTAGGAGACAGGGCAACTATGGCTACACCTTC.